This is a list of T cell receptor beta chains from one sample in a study of T cell repertoires in cytomegalovirus infection. TCRdb fed the reads into MiXCR, producing one record per CDR3 protein. The sample consists of approximately 990,000 distinct CDR3 sequences, 30% to 40% of them appearing once. These TCRs are of unknown antigen specificity. Here the sequenced sample was cultured CD8+ T cells from PBMCs, taken from culture after CMV antigen stimulation. All receptors derive from a human donor in good health (CMV status not recorded). Some clones in this sample may be carry-over from other donors' samples. CDR3s include the opening cysteine and the closing phenylalanine or tryptophan. The D gene is left open where the match is weak. Clone size is given for some rows only: seen once, a few or many times, or a class if the clone is expanded.

size	D	V	J	DNA	CDR3
-	TRBD2	TRBV20-1	TRBJ2-1	TGCAGTGCTCGTGGACTGACCGGACTAGCGGGGGGGGGCTCCTACAATGAGCAGTTCTTC	CSARGLTGLAGGGSYNEQFF
many	-	TRBV7-8	TRBJ2-1	TGTGCCAGCAGCTTAGGCTTGGGGAATGAGCAGTTCTTC	CASSLGLGNEQFF
few	TRBD1	TRBV7-9	TRBJ2-2	TGTGCCAGCAGCCCACCGGGACAGCACACCGGGGAGCTGTTTTTT	CASSPPGQHTGELFF
-	-	TRBV7-2	TRBJ1-1	TGTGCCAGCAGCTTAGGGGCAGGGGCATACACTGAAGCTTTCTTT	CASSLGAGAYTEAFF
-	-	TRBV7-2	TRBJ2-3	TGTGCCAGCAGCATAAACCGGGACTGGACGGATACGCAGTATTTT	CASSINRDWTDTQYF
-	-	TRBV5-4	TRBJ2-1	TGTGTCAGCAGCCTGGGGGGGGGCCCCCACAATGAGCAGTTCTTC	CVSSLGGGPHNEQFF
-	-	TRBV20-1	TRBJ1-5	TGCAGTGCTAGAGGGATTGTGGGGTCTAGGAATCAGCCCCAGCATTTT	CSARGIVGSRNQPQHF
-	TRBD2	TRBV19	TRBJ2-2	TGTGCCAGTAGAAAGCGGGGGGTCCCCGGGGAGCTGTTTTTT	CASRKRGVPGELFF
-	-	TRBV4-3	TRBJ1-3	TGCGCCAGTGGCCGGGGAGCTGGAAACACCATATATTTT	CASGRGAGNTIYF
few	-	TRBV6-1	TRBJ1-2	TGTGCCAGCAGTCTAATGGTGGGGGGGAGCCCCTATGGCTACACCTTC	CASSLMVGGSPYGYTF
few	-	TRBV11-2	TRBJ2-3	TGTGCCAGCAGCTCCTTAACAGGCACAGATACGCAGTATTTT	CASSSLTGTDTQYF
-	TRBD1	TRBV7-6	TRBJ1-1	TGTGCCAGCAGCTTCCAGGGGGAACTCCCCGAAGCTTTCTTT	CASSFQGELPEAFF
few	TRBD2	TRBV10-3	TRBJ2-3	TGTGCCATCAGCGCGGGACTAGCGGGGAGCACAGATACGCAGTATTTT	CAISAGLAGSTDTQYF
few	TRBD2	TRBV6-5	TRBJ2-7	TGTGCCAGCAGCAGACTAGCGGGGGAGTCCTACGAGCAGTACTTC	CASSRLAGESYEQYF
-	-	TRBV7-4	TRBJ2-5	TGTGCCAGCAGCTTAGTGGTGGGGCCAGACCAAGAGACCCAGTACTTC	CASSLVVGPDQETQYF
many	TRBD1	TRBV7-8	TRBJ2-3	TGTGCCAGCAGCTTCCGGGACAGGCGCACAGATACGCAGTATTTT	CASSFRDRRTDTQYF
-	-	TRBV7-9	TRBJ2-5	TGTGCCAGCAGCCGGAGGGGAGTGACCCAGTGCTTC	CASSRRGVTQCF
few	TRBD2	TRBV2	TRBJ2-3	TGTGCCAGCAGACGGACTAGCGGGGGGCCAGATACGCAGTATTTT	CASRRTSGGPDTQYF
-	-	TRBV2	TRBJ1-1	TGTGCCAGCTTACGGGGAAACACTGAAGCTTTCTTT	CASLRGNTEAFF
-	TRBD1	TRBV11-2	TRBJ1-2	TGTGCCAGCAGCCGGACAGGGAACAGTGACTATGGCTACACCTTC	CASSRTGNSDYGYTF
few	-	TRBV4-3	TRBJ1-4	TGCGCCAGCAGCCGAAAATCGGGCTATGAGAATGAAAAACTGTTTTTT	CASSRKSGYENEKLFF
few	TRBD1	TRBV3-1	TRBJ2-7	TGTGCCAGCAGCCAAGATCTGTGGAAACAGGGGGCCTACGAGCAGTACTTC	CASSQDLWKQGAYEQYF
few	TRBD1	TRBV24-1	TRBJ1-1	TGTGCCACCAGCCACCGGGACAGCAACACTGAAGCTTTCTTT	CATSHRDSNTEAFF
-	-	TRBV28	TRBJ2-3	TGTGCCAGCAGTTTAACCTCGAAAAAAGGCACGTTGGATACGCAGTATTTT	CASSLTSKKGTLDTQYF
-	-	TRBV6-5	TRBJ1-2	TGTGCCAGCAGCCCATTTACAGGGCCTGGCTATGGCTACACCTTC	CASSPFTGPGYGYTF
-	-	TRBV7-4	TRBJ1-2	TGTGCCAGCAGCTCGGCGCTCTCTGGCTACACCTTC	CASSSALSGYTF
many	-	TRBV7-9	TRBJ1-4	TGTGCCAGCAGCTCTCCGATCGTAACAGGGAATGAAAAACTGTTTTTT	CASSSPIVTGNEKLFF
many	TRBD1	TRBV6-1	TRBJ1-1	TGTGCCAGCACCCGGACAGGGGAAACTGAAGCTTTCTTT	CASTRTGETEAFF
few	TRBD1	TRBV6-1	TRBJ2-1	TGTGCCAGCAGCTCACAGGGGCCCGGGGTTGAGCAGTTCTTC	CASSSQGPGVEQFF
once	-	TRBV11-2	TRBJ2-5	TGTGCCAACAGCTTAGTTTCCCAGACAGGTTCAGAGACCCAGTACTTC	CANSLVSQTGSETQYF
few	-	TRBV10-3	TRBJ2-5	TGTGCCATCGGGGGTTTGGCGAAAGAGACCCAGTACTTC	CAIGGLAKETQYF
few	-	TRBV11-2	TRBJ2-5	TGTGCCAGCAGCTTAGGTCGCGGGGGCCTCCAAGAGACCCAGTACTTC	CASSLGRGGLQETQYF
-	TRBD1	TRBV27	TRBJ1-3	TGTGCCAGCAGTTTATCGCCCGACAGGGCTGGAAACACCATATATTTT	CASSLSPDRAGNTIYF
few	TRBD1	TRBV10-2	TRBJ1-2	TGCGCCAGCAGTGAGTACCAGGGGGCGGACGGCTACACCTTC	CASSEYQGADGYTF
-	-	TRBV12-3/TRBV12-4	TRBJ2-3	TGTGCCAGCAGTCCGCCTTCAGTGATCACAGATACGCAGTATTTT	CASSPPSVITDTQYF
-	-	TRBV20-1	TRBJ1-4	TGCAGTGCTAGACGGGACGACGAAAAACTGTTTTTT	CSARRDDEKLFF
few	TRBD1	TRBV28	TRBJ2-1	TGTGCCAGCAGCCAACTAACAGGGGCCAATGAGCAGTTCTTC	CASSQLTGANEQFF
many	-	TRBV7-2	TRBJ2-1	TGTGCCAGCAGCTTGAACTCGGGGTGGGTTCGGAATGAGCAGTTCTTC	CASSLNSGWVRNEQFF
-	TRBD2	TRBV5-1	TRBJ2-7	TGCGCCAGCGGCCCCGGCGCACCGGGACTAGCGGGGGTCGAGCAGTACTTC	CASGPGAPGLAGVEQYF
-	TRBD2	TRBV12-3/TRBV12-4	TRBJ2-1	TGTGCCAGCAGTCCTAGCACACCGGGGGGGCCCCATGAGCAGTTCTTC	CASSPSTPGGPHEQFF
few	TRBD1	TRBV20-1	TRBJ2-6	TGCAGTGCCTTGGACAGGGCACACTCTGGGGCCAACGTCCTGACTTTC	CSALDRAHSGANVLTF